The T cell receptor (beta chain) under discussion was sequenced for a study of read filtering for tumor transcriptome and immune sequencing. Study background: Mean patient age was approximately 71 years, range about 45 to 85; over 16 male, 14 female. 8 patients were R-ISS I, approximately 15 were R-ISS II, about seven were R-ISS III.

This clonotype was detected many times. CDR1 and CDR2 (germline): SGHRS, YFSETQ. Trimming took 0 bases from V and 8 from J; bases not matched to a gene: 4. The CDR3 sequence is 14 residues long. This library used around 400 ng RNA and molecular barcoded adaptors spanning alpha/delta and beta/gamma chains. TCRdb re-derived calls from the reads in MiXCR, one entry per CDR3 protein. The sample lists tens of thousands of distinct CDR3 sequences, around 18% occurring once. This TCR derives from a donor aged 40 or over with multiple myeloma. The specimen sequenced was a population of CD138-negative cells sorted from bone marrow. The chain joins TRBV5-1 to TRBJ1-4; TRBD1 matches at 7 bases. CDR3 nucleotides: TGCGCCAGCAGCTTGGGACAGGGAGACGAAAAACTGTTTTTT. Amino acid sequence: CASSLGQGDEKLFF. Full variable domain (missing parts from reference TRBV5-1 and TRBJ1-4): KAGVTQTPRYLIKTRGQQVTLSCSPISGHRSVSWYQQTPGQGLQFLFEYFSETQRNKGNFPGRFSGRQFSNSRSEMNVSTLELGDSALYLCASSLGQGDEKLFFGSGTQLSVL.